This entry lists 12 T cell receptor beta chains sequenced from one sample in a study of blood T cell repertoires in COVID-19 (dated by TCRdb to 2018 to 2021). The library relied on the immunoSEQ multiplex PCR assay. As stored in TCRdb, this immuneACCESS dataset retains in-frame rearrangements with V and J assigned. A fraction of the clones does not appear; measured against another copy, unresolved V genes explain less than half of the discrepancy, and the remainder lacks a known reason. For this sample the table gives some 270,000 clones, of which around nine tenths were detected only once. 1.5% to 2% of the sample rests with the top ten. Input material: peripheral blood. These receptors all come from a woman in her fifties or sixties who had recovered from COVID-19.

CDR3 DNA sequence: TGTGCCACGAGGGAGGATTCAGACACTGAAGCTTTCTTT. This sequence encodes CATREDSDTEAFF. The J gene is TRBJ1-1, the V gene TRBV10-3; D gene ambiguous. The CDR3 sequence is 13 residues long. The V end lost 10 bases, the J end lost 3 bases, and 15 bases lay between the germline ends. Germline V gene data show CDR1 as ENHRY and CDR2 as SYGVKD.

This clone has only a few counts. The CDR3 is CASSDRDRGQETQYF. CDR3 bases: TGTGCCAGCAGTGACCGGGACAGGGGTCAAGAGACCCAGTACTTC. The chain has TRBV6-1 and TRBJ2-5; 10 nucleotides line up with TRBD1. Germline CDR1 is MNHNS and CDR2 is SASEGT. V was pared by 3 bases and J by 2 bases, with 3 bases of the junction left unmatched. The CDR3 length is 15 residues.

V gene TRBV5-1 combines with J gene TRBJ1-3, with D uncertain. Germline assignment: CDR1 SGHRS and CDR2 YFSETQ. The CDR3 extends over 11 amino acids. Trimming shortened V by 3 bases and J by 4 bases, and 2 bases separated the two germline ends. CDR3 loop: CASSSGNTIYF. CDR3 in DNA: TGCGCCAGCAGCTCGGGAAACACCATATATTTT.

CDR3 sequence: CASSQARTKEFHSGNTIYF. Here the CDR3 DNA reads TGTGCCAGCAGCCAGGCTCGGACAAAGGAGTTTCACTCTGGAAACACCATATATTTT. The chain couples TRBV4-2 to TRBJ1-3; possible D gene TRBD1, 5 bases. Germline CDR1 reads LGHNA; CDR2 reads YNFKEQ. This CDR3 has 19 amino acids. The V end was cut by 3 bases, the J end by 0 bases, with 21 bases between.

The chain has TRBV19 and TRBJ1-1, with a weak D call TRBD1 (6 bases). Trimming cost V 7 bases and J 5 bases, with 14 bases left between them. CDR1 is LNHDA, CDR2 SQIVND, per germline (reference sequence). The CDR3 length is 13 residues. CDR3 amino acids: CASITTGWTEAFF. CDR3 bases: TGTGCCAGTATAACGACAGGTTGGACTGAAGCTTTCTTT.

V and J are TRBV5-1 and TRBJ2-5; D is uncertain. With 4 bases removed from V and 1 base from J, the gap between germline ends came to 5 bases. There are 12 residues in the CDR3. CDR1 SGHRS and CDR2 YFSETQ come from the germline V gene. CDR3 coding DNA: TGCGCCAGCAGCCTAACCCAAGAGACCCAGTACTTC. Translation: CASSLTQETQYF.

Ten or more counts support this clone. This sequence joins TRBV19 and TRBJ1-1, with D perhaps matching TRBD1 (5 bases). The germline CDR1 and CDR2 sequences are LNHDA and SQIVND (reference sequence). This CDR3 has 15 residues. V lost 6 bases to trimming and J lost 4 bases, with 18 bases between them. The CDR3 DNA reads as TGTGCCAGTAGAGGCCCGTGGGGGGAGGGCACTGAAGCTTTCTTT. Its translation: CASRGPWGEGTEAFF.

The chain is built from TRBV7-2 and TRBJ1-6, with 8 bases fitting TRBD1. V was clipped by 0 bases and J by 7 bases; unmatched bases: 5. CDR1 and CDR2 (germline): SGHTA, FQGNSA. The CDR3 consists of 16 residues. The CDR3 DNA is TGTGCCAGCAGCTTAGCATCAGGGGGCCGGAATTCACCCCTCCACTTT. This sequence encodes CASSLASGGRNSPLHF.

The chain couples TRBV6-2 or TRBV6-3 to TRBJ1-2, with a possible D match to TRBD1 (6 bases). Trimming pared 4 bases from V and 3 bases from J, leaving 9 bases between. Germline V lookup: CDR1 MNHEY, CDR2 SVGEGT. CDR3 length: 13 amino acids. The CDR3 protein is CASSLQGDYGYTF. The CDR3 nucleotides read TGTGCCAGCAGTTTACAGGGCGACTATGGCTACACCTTC.

CDR3 nucleotides: TGTGCCAGCAGCGCCCTAGGGGCAGGCGGGGAGCTGTTTTTT. Amino acid sequence: CASSALGAGGELFF. The V call is TRBV9, the J call TRBJ2-2, with D perhaps TRBD1 (5 bases). The germline CDR1 and CDR2 sequences are SGDLS and YYNGEE. This CDR3 spans 14 amino acids. The V end lost 3 bases, the J end lost 7 bases, and 13 bases lay between the germline ends.

The V and J genes are TRBV7-2 and TRBJ1-5, with 8 positions matching TRBD1. CDR1 and CDR2 (germline): SGHTA, FQGNSA. The CDR3 has 15 residues. V was pared by 5 bases and J by 5 bases, with 8 bases of the junction left unmatched. CDR3 residues: CASSAVGQGHQPQHF. The CDR3 region has the DNA TGTGCCAGCAGCGCCGTTGGACAGGGCCATCAGCCCCAGCATTTT.

This clone was counted only a few times. The CDR3 sequence: CASSPRIAGGLDTQYF. The CDR3 nucleotides read TGTGCCAGCTCACCACGCATAGCGGGGGGCTTAGATACGCAGTATTTT. The J gene is TRBJ2-3, the V gene TRBV18; 10 nucleotides align to TRBD2. There are 16 residues in the CDR3. The trim removed 1 base at V and 5 bases at J, leaving 6 bases unmatched. The germline V gene encodes CDR1 KGHSH and CDR2 LQKENI.